A single sample is the source of the 24 T cell receptor beta chains below, sequenced in a study of regulatory T cells in long-lasting Graves disease. Arm-PCR of CDR3 regions with iRepertoire HTBI primers generated TCR beta libraries. TCRdb re-called the multiplex PCR reads through MiXCR, storing one row per CDR3 protein. Of approximately 400,000 distinct CDR3 sequences detected, 15% appear once; the ten largest clones hold over 15%. Documented time point: newly diagnosed GD, antithyroid drugs for less than 3 months. Following extraction of RNA from PBMCs, that RNA was used to make the TCR library. The data were also submitted as part of a second study, on T cells in Graves' hyperthyroidism and ophthalmopathy.

Specimen: peripheral blood mononuclear cells (PBMCs), collected at new diagnosis, from a patient treated with antithyroid drugs. These receptors all come from a woman aged 25 to 45 with Graves disease.

The genes are TRBV12-3 or TRBV12-4 and TRBJ2-7; D perhaps matches TRBD2 (6 bases). V lost 7 bases to trimming and J lost 3 bases, with 13 bases between them. This CDR3 has 13 residues. The CDR3 loop is CASTGGTYYEQYF. DNA of the CDR3: TGTGCCAGCACCGGCGGGACCTACTACGAGCAGTACTTC.

This clonotype was picked up many times. V usage is TRBV29-1 and J usage is TRBJ1-1; 7 bases agree with TRBD1. The germline V gene encodes CDR1 SQVTM and CDR2 ANQGSEA. Germline trimming cut 5 bases from V and 11 bases from J; bases unmatched to any gene: 8. This CDR3 is built from 11 residues. The CDR3 loop is CSVKDRPKAFF. DNA of the CDR3: TGCAGCGTTAAGGACAGGCCTAAGGCTTTCTTT.

This clonotype was seen repeatedly, ten times or more. The chain uses TRBV27 and TRBJ2-7; 7 bases are shared with TRBD2. V dropped 8 bases and J dropped 2; count of bases not matched to a gene: 6. This CDR3 spans 13 amino acids. CDR1 is MNHEY and CDR2 is SMNVEV in the germline V gene (reference sequence). The CDR3 sequence: CASGRESTYEQYF. The CDR3 DNA sequence: TGTGCCAGCGGGCGGGAGAGTACCTACGAGCAGTACTTC.

This clonotype has a count of ten or more. The chain couples TRBV6-1 to TRBJ2-1; 9 bases fit TRBD1. V lost 7 bases, J lost 1 base, and 5 bases stayed unmatched. Looked up from germline, CDR1 is MNHNS and CDR2 is SASEGT. This CDR3 spans 15 amino acids. The CDR3: CASTWTGESYNEQFF. CDR3 nucleotide sequence: TGTGCCAGCACCTGGACAGGGGAGTCCTACAATGAGCAGTTCTTC.

To note about this clonotype: A much larger clonotype is one base distant, so this may be a read error. Since no conserved phenylalanine or tryptophan closes the CDR3, a read error is the likely cause. The CDR3 DNA is TGCGCCAGCGGAGGGGGAGCGGGAGGGCCCTACGAGCAGTACCTC. Translating gives CASGGGAGGPYEQYL. The rearrangement joins TRBV5-1 to TRBJ2-1, with 10 bases aligning to TRBD2. The J call could be wrong; TRBJ2-7 is a better fit for the DNA end. The CDR3 contains 15 residues. Germline CDR1 SGHRS, CDR2 YFSETQ.

Here the CDR3 reads CSMKSRSNFGNEQFF. The CDR3 DNA follows: TGCAGCATGAAGAGCAGGAGTAACTTCGGGAATGAGCAGTTCTTC. The J gene is TRBJ2-1, the V gene TRBV29-1; no clear D gene. V was pared by 8 bases and J by 7 bases, with 24 bases between. The CDR3 covers 15 residues. Germline loops: CDR1 SQVTM, CDR2 ANQGSEA.

This sequence joins TRBV9 and TRBJ1-4; 9 nucleotides agree with TRBD1. Germline assignment: CDR1 SGDLS and CDR2 YYNGEE. The CDR3 is 14 residues long. After removal of 4 bases from V and 6 bases from J, the junction contained 4 bases not matched to a gene. CDR3 region: CASSTGGGDEKLFF. In DNA form, the CDR3 reads TGTGCCAGCAGCACAGGGGGCGGTGATGAAAAACTGTTTTTT. The full variable domain, completed using reference TRBV9 and TRBJ1-4, is DSGVTQTPKHLITATGQRVTLRCSPRSGDLSVYWYQQSLDQGLQFLIQYYNGEERAKGNILERFSAQQFPDLHSELNLSSLELGDSALYFCASSTGGGDEKLFFGSGTQLSVL.

This clonotype has just a few counts. The J gene is TRBJ2-3, the V gene TRBV20-1; the match to TRBD2 covers 11 bases. This CDR3 spans 15 amino acids. Germline CDR1 is DFQATT and CDR2 is SNEGSKA (reference sequence). V trimming: 6 bases; J trimming: 2 bases; junction bases outside the gene matches: 7. The CDR3 DNA follows: TGCAGTGCACTGGGACTAGCGGAGCTCACAGATACGCAGTATTTT. Translated, it gives CSALGLAELTDTQYF.

This chain links TRBV2 with TRBJ1-2; D is unresolved. The CDR3 runs to 13 residues. Trimming cost V 2 bases and J 8 bases, with 12 bases left between them. Germline V gives CDR1 SNHLY, CDR2 FYNNEI. CDR3 sequence reads: CASSESPHKGYTF. In DNA, the CDR3 is TGTGCCAGCAGTGAATCCCCCCACAAAGGCTACACCTTC.

The gene calls are TRBV7-6 and TRBJ2-2; D ambiguous. This CDR3 is 15 amino acids long. Looked up from germline, CDR1 is SGHVS and CDR2 is FNYEAQ. V was trimmed by 5 bases and J by 1 base, leaving 11 bases between them. CDR3 sequence (DNA): TGTGCCAGCAGCCTAATGTCGGAGAACACCGGGGAGCTGTTTTTT. Translating gives CASSLMSENTGELFF.

This clonotype was seen a handful of times. The J gene is TRBJ2-3, the V gene TRBV19; 12 nucleotides agree with TRBD2. J gave up 7 bases and V 4 bases, and 9 bases lay outside the gene matches. This CDR3 is built from 16 residues. The germline CDR1 and CDR2 sequences are LNHDA and SQIVND (reference sequence). The CDR3 here is CASSTLAGGFTYTQYF. The DNA for the CDR3 is TGTGCCAGTAGTACTCTAGCGGGAGGGTTTACATATACGCAGTATTTT.

This clonotype came up many times. CDR3 protein: CASSQSTSGADTQYF. The CDR3 DNA is TGTGCCAGCAGCCAAAGCACGTCAGGGGCAGATACGCAGTATTTT. The rearrangement joins TRBV3-1 to TRBJ2-3, with a weak D call TRBD1 (6 bases). This CDR3 spans 15 amino acids. The germline V gene has CDR1 LGHDT and CDR2 YNNKEL (reference sequence). Deletions cut 2 bases from V and 4 bases from J, with 13 bases between.

In its sample, this clonotype was seen once. The J gene is TRBJ2-3, the V gene TRBV28; tentative D call: TRBD1 (5 bases). Germline assignment: CDR1 MDHEN and CDR2 SYDVKM. V gave up 5 bases and J gave up 4 bases, with 16 bases separating them. The CDR3 has 15 amino acids. The CDR3 bases are TGTGCCAGCAGTCAAGGACACGACCCAGCAGATACGCAGTATTTT. As protein: CASSQGHDPADTQYF.

There are many counts of this clonotype. The chain recombines TRBV12-3 or TRBV12-4 with TRBJ2-1, with D possibly being TRBD1 or TRBD2 (5 bases each). The CDR3 consists of 16 residues. Trimming took off 6 bases at V and 8 bases at J, with 23 bases between the two ends. The CDR3 DNA follows: TGTGCCAGCAGGCAAGCCGGGGCCCCGCTCGGCGATGAGCAGTTCTTC. Its protein product is CASRQAGAPLGDEQFF.

This clonotype has just one count. This chain links TRBV5-8 with TRBJ1-5, with 9 bases identical to TRBD1. CDR1 is SGHTS, CDR2 YDEGEE, per germline. This CDR3 has 15 amino acids. Trimming took 0 bases from V and 6 from J; bases not matched to a gene: 4. The CDR3 nucleotides are TGTGCCAGCAGCTTGGGGACAGGGGATTCTCAGCCCCAGCATTTT. Translating gives CASSLGTGDSQPQHF.

This clonotype has ten or more counts. The chain links TRBV28 to TRBJ2-5; 8 nucleotides line up with TRBD1. V shed 6 bases, J shed 0 bases, and the junction held 12 bases outside the gene matches. CDR1 is MDHEN and CDR2 is SYDVKM in the germline V gene. CDR3 length: 17 amino acids. The CDR3 DNA sequence: TGTGCCAGCAGCCCAGCCCCCAGGACAGGGTACCAAGAGACCCAGTACTTC. It specifies CASSPAPRTGYQETQYF.

The table lists this clonotype with a few counts. The chain links TRBV2 to TRBJ2-7; no clear D gene. The CDR3 loop spans 11 amino acids. From germline, CDR1 is SNHLY and CDR2 FYNNEI. The V gene lost 4 bases and the J gene lost 6 bases, with 7 bases spanning the gap. The CDR3 loop is CASSALSEQYF. The CDR3 bases are TGTGCCAGCAGTGCTCTAAGCGAGCAGTACTTC.

The chain recombines TRBV6-1 with TRBJ1-2; D might be TRBD1 (6 bases). Trimming pared 3 bases from V and 0 bases from J, leaving 11 bases between. Germline values: CDR1 MNHNS, CDR2 SASEGT. The CDR3 has 15 residues. This CDR3 reads CASSEYGGANYGYTF. The CDR3, as DNA: TGTGCCAGCAGTGAGTACGGGGGCGCTAACTATGGCTACACCTTC.

Many counts were recorded for this clonotype. The rearrangement links TRBV9 to TRBJ2-7; perhaps D is TRBD1 or TRBD2 (5 bases each). The V and J ends lost 3 bases and 2 bases respectively, with 21 bases between them. From germline, CDR1 is SGDLS and CDR2 YYNGEE. This CDR3 region has 17 residues. CDR3 coding DNA: TGTGCCAGCAGCGGTAGTAGCGCCCGGGGCCCAGCCTACGAGCAGTACTTC. Translated, it gives CASSGSSARGPAYEQYF.

The table lists this clonotype with many counts. The CDR3 sequence: CASSDSGGRYREQYF. The CDR3 bases are TGTGCCAGCAGTGACTCAGGCGGGAGGTACCGCGAGCAGTACTTC. The rearrangement links TRBV6-4 to TRBJ2-7, with 8 bases lining up with TRBD2. The CDR3 spans 15 residues. The V segment lost 0 bases and the J segment 6 bases; nucleotides outside the gene matches: 7. The germline gives CDR1 MRHNA, CDR2 SNTAGT.

This clonotype came up many times. One junction end disagrees with the germline gene, perhaps due to a read error. J is TRBJ2-2 and V is TRBV5-1; 15 positions match TRBD2. The length of the CDR3 is 17 residues. The germline gives CDR1 SGHRS, CDR2 YFSETQ. CDR3 sequence (DNA): TGTGCCAGCAGTTCGGGACTAGCGGGAGGTAACACCGGGGAGCTGTTTTTT. Protein product: CASSSGLAGGNTGELFF.

This clonotype has ten or more counts. This chain connects TRBV11-3 to TRBJ2-1; D is ambiguous. V lost 5 bases to trimming and J lost 7 bases, with 9 bases between them. The CDR3 is 12 residues long. CDR1 and CDR2 (germline): SGHNT, YENEEA. CDR3 sequence reads: CASSETRNEQFF. DNA of the CDR3: TGTGCCAGCAGCGAGACCAGGAATGAGCAGTTCTTC.

This clonotype was counted at least ten times. V usage is TRBV6-1 and J usage is TRBJ2-1, with TRBD2 matching 12 bases. The CDR3 totals 15 residues. Unmatched junction bases numbered 1, after V lost 1 base and J lost 6 bases. Germline lookup yields CDR1 MNHNS and CDR2 SASEGT. CDR3 sequence reads: CASSEGLAGVNEQFF. The CDR3 DNA follows: TGTGCCAGCAGTGAAGGACTAGCGGGGGTCAATGAGCAGTTCTTC.

This clonotype turned up a few times. The chain is built from TRBV3-1 and TRBJ2-5, with 9 bases lining up with TRBD2. Trimming cost V 2 bases and J 9 bases; bases outside gene matches: 22. Germline-derived CDR1 and CDR2 are LGHDT and YNNKEL (reference sequence). This CDR3 contains 19 residues. The CDR3 DNA sequence: TGTGCCAGCAGCCAATACCCCCCCATCTGGCGGGAGGGGAGGGAGGCCCAGTACTTC. Residues: CASSQYPPIWREGREAQYF.